What follows are 21 T cell receptor beta chains derived from one specimen sequenced in a study of CD8+ T cells in alopecia areata. Sequencing used cDNA as its template, made by extracting RNA and reverse transcribing it. Assay: immunoSEQ multiplex PCR; the TCRdb copy retains only in-frame clones and omits some. The sample lists roughly 100,000 clones, around 60% seen once, with 8.8% in the top ten. Material for sequencing was CD4+ T cells sorted from blood. Receptors originate from a human donor in good health.

V gene TRBV5-4 combines with J gene TRBJ1-4; a possible D gene is TRBD1 (5 bases). Deletions cut 4 bases from V and 3 bases from J, with 13 bases between. CDR1 SGHNT and CDR2 YYREEE come from the germline V gene (reference sequence). This CDR3 comprises 15 residues. As DNA, the CDR3 is TGTGCCAGCAGCCCTCGGGGGAGTGCTAATGAAAAACTGTTTTTT. It encodes CASSPRGSANEKLFF.

This clone was observed a handful of times. The rearrangement uses TRBV11-2 and TRBJ2-5; TRBD2 matches 12 bases. Losses at the gene ends were 5 bases for V and 6 bases for J; bases not matched to a gene: 7. The CDR3 is 15 residues long. Germline V gene sequence: CDR1 SGHAT, CDR2 FQNNGV. DNA for the CDR3: TGTGCCAGCAGCCCAGGGACTAGCGGGTTTCAGACCCAGTACTTC. It yields the protein CASSPGTSGFQTQYF.

V and J are TRBV10-3 and TRBJ1-2, with 7 bases that match TRBD1. Germline CDR1 reads ENHRY; CDR2 reads SYGVKD. Losses at the gene ends were 3 bases for V and 6 bases for J; bases not matched to a gene: 4. This CDR3 is 13 amino acids long. The CDR3 nucleotides read TGTGCCATCAGTGAAATGACAGGGAATGGCTACACCTTC. It yields the protein CAISEMTGNGYTF.

This clone was counted many times. The chain carries TRBV7-2 and TRBJ2-7, with 8 bases matching TRBD2. CDR1 is SGHTA and CDR2 is FQGNSA in the germline V gene. Unmatched junction bases numbered 13, after V lost 5 bases and J lost 4 bases. This CDR3 has 16 amino acids. CDR3 amino acids: CASSRSGGQVGYEQYF. The CDR3, as DNA: TGTGCCAGCAGCCGAAGCGGGGGCCAGGTGGGGTACGAGCAGTACTTC. The entire variable domain, with the rest obtained from reference TRBV7-2 and TRBJ2-7, is as follows: GAGVSQSPSNKVTEKGKDVELRCDPISGHTALYWYRQSLGQGLEFLIYFQGNSAPDKSGLPSDRFSAERTGGSVSTLTIQRTQQEDSAVYLCASSRSGGQVGYEQYFGPGTRLTVT.

The chain couples TRBV2 to TRBJ1-6; 7 bases are a match to TRBD1. The ends lost 5 bases at V and 8 bases at J; junction bases unmatched: 6. Per germline, CDR1 SNHLY and CDR2 FYNNEI. This CDR3 has 14 amino acids. The CDR3 is CASSTGTAYSPLHF. The CDR3 DNA reads TGTGCCAGCAGTACCGGGACAGCATATTCACCCCTCCACTTT.

This clone has only a few counts. The chain carries TRBV25-1 and TRBJ2-5; no clear D gene. Trimming took 4 bases from V and 0 from J, leaving 15 bases between them. The germline gives CDR1 MGHDK, CDR2 SYGVNS. The CDR3 has 16 residues. The CDR3 region has the DNA TGTGCCAGCAGTGGCCGGATATATGAGGACCAAGAGACCCAGTACTTC. It is translated as CASSGRIYEDQETQYF.

CDR3 in amino acids: CASTAYRENSYEQYF. As DNA, the CDR3 is TGTGCCAGCACCGCCTACAGGGAGAACTCCTACGAGCAGTACTTC. The rearrangement links TRBV5-6 to TRBJ2-7; maybe TRBD1 (6 bases). This CDR3 contains 15 residues. Germline CDR1 and CDR2: SGHDT and YYEEEE. The V end was cut by 6 bases, the J end by 0 bases, with 16 bases between. Filled out from reference TRBV5-6 and TRBJ2-7, the complete variable domain reads DAGVTQSPTHLIKTRGQQVTLRCSPKSGHDTVSWYQQALGQGPQFIFQYYEEEERQRGNFPDRFSGHQFPNYSSELNVNALLLGDSALYLCASTAYRENSYEQYFGPGTRLTVT.

The chain recombines TRBV19 with TRBJ2-7; possibly TRBD1 for D (6 bases). The CDR3 length is 15 residues. The germline V gene encodes CDR1 LNHDA and CDR2 SQIVND (reference sequence). The V gene lost 3 bases and the J gene lost 2 bases, with 14 bases spanning the gap. The CDR3 nucleotides read TGTGCCAGTAGTATCCGACAGGCCTCCCCCTACGAGCAGTACTTC. Its protein is CASSIRQASPYEQYF.

V is TRBV11-1 and J is TRBJ2-7; perhaps TRBD2 as D (7 bases). The CDR3 extends over 16 amino acids. Germline assignment: CDR1 SGHAT and CDR2 FQDESV (reference sequence). V lost 5 bases and J lost 6, with 23 bases in between. The CDR3 here is CASSPFQKGGAGEQYF. The DNA of the CDR3 is TGTGCCAGCAGCCCATTCCAGAAGGGGGGGGCAGGCGAGCAGTACTTC.

The chain is built from TRBV7-9 and TRBJ2-2; 7 nucleotides align to TRBD1. This CDR3 spans 17 amino acids. The germline V gene has CDR1 SEHNR and CDR2 FQNEAQ (reference sequence). The ends lost 4 bases at V and 4 bases at J; junction bases unmatched: 12. CDR3 residues: CASSYRGKDRTTGELFF. The CDR3 coding sequence is TGTGCCAGCAGCTACCGGGGAAAGGACAGGACCACCGGGGAGCTGTTTTTT.

The chain joins TRBV7-2 to TRBJ2-4; 12 bases are shared with TRBD2. V lost 2 bases, J lost 0 bases, and 5 bases stayed unmatched. This CDR3 has 18 amino acids. The germline gives CDR1 SGHTA, CDR2 FQGNSA. The CDR3 here is CASSLRLAGGQAKNIQYF. CDR3 bases: TGTGCCAGCAGCTTAAGGCTAGCGGGGGGGCAAGCCAAAAACATTCAGTACTTC.

The V gene is TRBV5-1, the J gene TRBJ2-7, with 8 bases that match TRBD1. Germline CDR1 reads SGHRS; CDR2 reads YFSETQ. J gave up 2 bases and V 4 bases, and 2 bases lay outside the gene matches. This CDR3 region has 13 residues. CDR3 bases: TGCGCCAGCAGCCGGGGACAGGCCTACGAGCAGTACTTC. Protein product: CASSRGQAYEQYF.

This rearrangement joins TRBV13 to TRBJ1-6; D may be TRBD1 (5 bases). Trimming removed 4 bases at V and 7 bases at J, with 11 bases between. This CDR3 has 14 residues. The germline CDR1 and CDR2 sequences are PRHDT and FYEKMQ (reference sequence). CDR3 in DNA: TGTGCCAGCAGCTACAGGCAGGGAAATTCACCCCTCCACTTT. Its translation is CASSYRQGNSPLHF.

This clone occurred a few times. This chain uses TRBV7-9 with TRBJ2-3; 10 bases are shared with TRBD2. Trimming took 5 bases from V and 0 from J; bases not matched to a gene: 11. CDR1 is SEHNR, CDR2 FQNEAQ, per germline (reference sequence). The CDR3 loop spans 18 amino acids. CDR3 region: CASSHLLAGDFSTDTQYF. Here the CDR3 DNA reads TGTGCCAGCAGCCACCTGCTAGCGGGGGACTTTAGCACAGATACGCAGTATTTT.

This chain connects TRBV5-1 to TRBJ2-1, with a possible D match to TRBD2 (8 bases). The CDR3 covers 18 residues. Per the germline V gene, CDR1 is SGHRS and CDR2 is YFSETQ. Trimming left V 4 bases short and J 7 bases short, with 27 bases between. The CDR3 nucleotides read TGCGCCAGCAGCCCGACAGGGTTGCAAGAGCGGGGGACGAATGAGCAGTTCTTC. Encoded protein: CASSPTGLQERGTNEQFF.

This clone occurred a few times. This chain links TRBV6-6 with TRBJ1-2; D is undetermined. The CDR3 runs 14 residues. V was clipped by 7 bases and J by 12 bases, with 24 bases between them. From germline, CDR1 is MNHNY and CDR2 SVGAGI (reference sequence). In nucleotides, the CDR3 is TGTGCCAGCAACATCGCCGGGCTCAACTCCGCGGACACCTTC. It is translated as CASNIAGLNSADTF.

CDR3 nucleotides: TGTGCCAGCACCGGACAGGGGGAAGTCACTGAAGCTTTCTTT. Protein product: CASTGQGEVTEAFF. The chain joins TRBV6-6 to TRBJ1-1; TRBD1 matches 10 bases. Trimming removed 7 bases from V and 4 bases from J; junction bases left unmatched: 6. This CDR3 region has 14 residues. CDR1 and CDR2 (germline): MNHNY, SVGAGI (reference sequence).

The chain joins TRBV5-1 to TRBJ2-1, with D tentatively TRBD1 or TRBD2 (5 bases each). The CDR3 spans 17 residues. V was pared by 4 bases and J by 5 bases, with 22 bases between. Germline CDR1 reads SGHRS; CDR2 reads YFSETQ. CDR3: CASSPASGTGKHNEQFF. The CDR3 DNA follows: TGCGCCAGCAGCCCCGCTTCCGGGACGGGGAAACACAATGAGCAGTTCTTC.

The chain uses TRBV30 and TRBJ1-2; tentatively, D is TRBD1 (6 bases). The V gene's germline CDR1 is GTSNPN and CDR2 SVGIG (reference sequence). Trimming removed 3 bases from V and 4 bases from J, with 18 bases in between. This CDR3 region has 15 residues. The CDR3 region is CAWRKTGREGYGYTF. CDR3 DNA: TGTGCCTGGAGAAAGACAGGCCGGGAGGGCTATGGCTACACCTTC.

The chain employs TRBV5-1 and TRBJ2-3; D is undetermined. This CDR3 has 13 amino acids. Germline V gene sequence: CDR1 SGHRS, CDR2 YFSETQ. V was cut by 4 bases and J by 2 bases, with 8 bases left in between. In DNA form, the CDR3 reads TGCGCCAGCAGCCCCGAAACCACAGATACGCAGTATTTT. It codes for CASSPETTDTQYF.

J is TRBJ2-1 and V is TRBV29-1; tentatively, D is TRBD1 (6 bases). Between the trimmed V and J ends, which lost 1 base and 8 bases, there was a span of 12 bases. The CDR3 consists of 13 residues. Germline V CDR1 and CDR2: SQVTM, ANQGSEA. This CDR3 is CSVEGLGADEQFF. CDR3 in DNA: TGCAGCGTTGAAGGGCTGGGGGCAGATGAGCAGTTCTTC.